The T cell receptor beta chain under discussion was sequenced for a study of blood T cell repertoires in COVID-19. Assay used: immunoSEQ multiplex PCR; TCRdb lists only in-frame clones, some missing. The sample holds 150,000 or so clones, over 80% seen once. The CDR3 sequence is 16 residues long. The V and J genes are TRBV7-5 and TRBJ2-3; no DNA check was done on the table's D call, TRBD2. TRBV7-5 is a pseudogene segment. This TCR was sampled from a woman aged 50 to 60 who had been exposed to COVID-19. The sequenced sample was PBMCs or T cells enriched from blood (not recorded which). CDR3 nucleotides: TGTGCCAGAAGCTTATTAGCCCCCTTATCCACAGATACGCAGTATTTT. Its translation: CARSLLAPLSTDTQYF.